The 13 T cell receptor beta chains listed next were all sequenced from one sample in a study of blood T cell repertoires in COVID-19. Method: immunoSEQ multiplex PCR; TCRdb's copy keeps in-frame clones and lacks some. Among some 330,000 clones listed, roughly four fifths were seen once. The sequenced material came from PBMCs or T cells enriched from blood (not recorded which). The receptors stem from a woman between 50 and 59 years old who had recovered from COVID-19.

The chain's CDR3 is CASSEWAGEQYF. CDR3 coding DNA: TGTGCCAGCAGCGAATGGGCGGGGGAGCAGTACTTC. This sequence joins TRBV6-2 or TRBV6-3 and TRBJ2-7; D perhaps matches TRBD2 (6 bases). Germline V gene sequence: CDR1 MNHEY, CDR2 SVGEGT. V gave up 6 bases and J gave up 7 bases, with 13 bases separating them. The CDR3 sequence is 12 residues long.

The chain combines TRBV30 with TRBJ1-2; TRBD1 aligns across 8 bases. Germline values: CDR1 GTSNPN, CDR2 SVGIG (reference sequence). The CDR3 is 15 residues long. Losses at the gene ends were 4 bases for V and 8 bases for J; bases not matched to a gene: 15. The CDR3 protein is CAWKLGQGIVNGYTF. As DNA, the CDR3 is TGTGCCTGGAAACTCGGACAGGGAATCGTTAACGGCTACACCTTC. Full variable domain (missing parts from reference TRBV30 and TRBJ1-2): SQTIHQWPATLVQPVGSPLSLECTVEGTSNPNLYWYRQAAGRGLQLLFYSVGIGQISSEVPQNLSASRPQDRQFILSSKKLLLSDSGFYLCAWKLGQGIVNGYTFGSGTRLTVV.

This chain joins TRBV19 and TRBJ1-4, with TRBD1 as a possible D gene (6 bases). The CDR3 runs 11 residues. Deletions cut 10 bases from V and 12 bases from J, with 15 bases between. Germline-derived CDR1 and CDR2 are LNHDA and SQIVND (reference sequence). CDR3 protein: CATRNGGQLFF. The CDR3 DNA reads TGTGCCACCCGGAACGGGGGGCAACTGTTTTTT. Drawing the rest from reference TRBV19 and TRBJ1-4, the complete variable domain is DGGITQSPKYLFRKEGQNVTLSCEQNLNHDAMYWYRQDPGQGLRLIYYSQIVNDFQKGDIAEGYSVSREKKESFPLTVTSAQKNPTAFYLCATRNGGQLFFGSGTQLSVL.

The CDR3 region is CAGAPGGSYEQYF. DNA for the CDR3: TGTGCCGGCGCCCCCGGGGGCTCCTACGAGCAGTACTTC. The chain employs TRBV7-2 and TRBJ2-7, with D possibly being TRBD2 (6 bases). This CDR3 is 13 amino acids long. Per the germline V gene, CDR1 is SGHTA and CDR2 is FQGNSA. Trimming took 11 bases from V and 0 from J, leaving 14 bases between them.

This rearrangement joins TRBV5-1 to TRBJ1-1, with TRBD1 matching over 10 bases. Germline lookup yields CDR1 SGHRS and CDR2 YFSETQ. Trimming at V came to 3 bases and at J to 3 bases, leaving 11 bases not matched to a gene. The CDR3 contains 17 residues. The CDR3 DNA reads TGCGCCAGCAGCTGGGGGACAGGGGTTAGGGTCGACACTGAAGCTTTCTTT. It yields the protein CASSWGTGVRVDTEAFF.

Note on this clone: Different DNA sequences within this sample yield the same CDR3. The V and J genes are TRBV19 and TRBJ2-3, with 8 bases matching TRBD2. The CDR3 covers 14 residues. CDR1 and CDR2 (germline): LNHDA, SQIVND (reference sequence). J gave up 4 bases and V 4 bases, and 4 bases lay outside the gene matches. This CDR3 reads CASSTSGGADTQYF. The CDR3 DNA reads TGTGCCAGTAGTACCAGCGGGGGCGCAGATACGCAGTATTTT.

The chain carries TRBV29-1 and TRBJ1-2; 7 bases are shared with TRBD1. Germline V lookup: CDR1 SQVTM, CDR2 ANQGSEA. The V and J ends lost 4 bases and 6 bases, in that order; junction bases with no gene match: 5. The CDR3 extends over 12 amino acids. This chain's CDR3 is CSVATGTDGYTF. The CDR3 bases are TGCAGCGTTGCAACCGGGACAGATGGCTACACCTTC.

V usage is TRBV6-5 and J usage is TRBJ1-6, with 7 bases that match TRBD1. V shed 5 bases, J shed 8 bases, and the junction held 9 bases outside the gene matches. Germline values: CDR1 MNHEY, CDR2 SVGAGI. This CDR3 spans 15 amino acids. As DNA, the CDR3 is TGTGCCAGCAGTACCACGGGACAGTTATATTCACCCCTCCACTTT. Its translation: CASSTTGQLYSPLHF.

CDR3 coding DNA: TGTGCCACCAGCAGAGAGAGACAGGGATACTATGGCTACACCTTC. This translates into CATSRERQGYYGYTF. V and J are TRBV15 and TRBJ1-2, with 7 bases that match TRBD1. The V segment lost 0 bases and the J segment 3 bases; nucleotides outside the gene matches: 4. The germline CDR1 and CDR2 sequences are LNHNV and YYDKDF (reference sequence). The CDR3 covers 15 residues.

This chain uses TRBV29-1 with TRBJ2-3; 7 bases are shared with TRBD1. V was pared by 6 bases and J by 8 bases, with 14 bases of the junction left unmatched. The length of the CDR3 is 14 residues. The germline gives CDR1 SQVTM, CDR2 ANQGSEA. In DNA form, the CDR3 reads TGCAGCGTCCCTCGAGGGCAGGGGGTGGGTACGCAGTATTTT. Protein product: CSVPRGQGVGTQYF.

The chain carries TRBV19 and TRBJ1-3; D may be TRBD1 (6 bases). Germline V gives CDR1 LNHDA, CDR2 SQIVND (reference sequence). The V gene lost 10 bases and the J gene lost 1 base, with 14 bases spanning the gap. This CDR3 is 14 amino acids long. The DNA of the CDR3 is TGTGCCACCAAACTGGGACAATCTGGAAACACCATATATTTT. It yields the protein CATKLGQSGNTIYF.

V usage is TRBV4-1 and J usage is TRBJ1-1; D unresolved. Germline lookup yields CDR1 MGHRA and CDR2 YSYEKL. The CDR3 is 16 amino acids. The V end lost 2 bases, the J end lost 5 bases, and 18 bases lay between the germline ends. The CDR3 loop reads CASSQRDSGVNTEAFF. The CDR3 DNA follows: TGCGCCAGCAGCCAAAGGGATTCCGGGGTTAATACTGAAGCTTTCTTT.

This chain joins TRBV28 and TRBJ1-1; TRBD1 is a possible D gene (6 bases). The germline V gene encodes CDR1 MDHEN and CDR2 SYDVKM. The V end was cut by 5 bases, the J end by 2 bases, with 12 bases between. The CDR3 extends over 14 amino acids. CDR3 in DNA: TGTGCCAGCAGTGCGGGGGGGGGCAACACTGAAGCTTTCTTT. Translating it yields CASSAGGGNTEAFF.